This T cell receptor beta chain was identified in a study of technical replicates of blood from a few donors. Measured with immunoSEQ multiplex PCR; TCRdb has only the in-frame clones, and not every one. The table lists 70,000 or so clones, around 92% of them singletons. V shed 1 base, J shed 7 bases, and the junction held 16 bases outside the gene matches. This CDR3 is built from 18 residues. CDR1 and CDR2 from the germline V gene are SGHDN and FVKESK. V is TRBV14 and J is TRBJ2-1, with 7 bases lining up with TRBD1. Input material: T cells isolated from PBMCs. The receptor was derived from a human donor in good health. Some clones in this sample may be carry-over from other donors' samples. The CDR3 loop is CASSQGVVRDRKLNEQFF. For the CDR3, the DNA is TGTGCCAGCAGCCAAGGGGTAGTCCGGGACAGAAAATTAAATGAGCAGTTCTTC.